These T cell receptor beta chains were read from a single sample in a study of Graves' ophthalmopathy and Graves' hyperthyroidism. TCRdb redid the calling of the multiplex PCR reads with MiXCR, one entry per CDR3 protein. The sample shows about 1.1 million distinct CDR3 sequences, less than 45% of them seen only once. Sequences were obtained from peripheral blood or thyroid tissue (not recorded which). These receptors were collected from an adult man with Graves' hyperthyroidism. CDR3s include the opening cysteine and the closing phenylalanine or tryptophan. The D gene is left open where the match is weak. Size is stated for part of the rows, as once, few or many counts, or as a class when the clone is expanded.

TRBJ1-3	TRBV20-1	many	TRBD1	TGCAGTGCATCCACAGGGGCTGGAAACACCATATATTTT	CSASTGAGNTIYF
TRBJ2-7	TRBV7-2	many	NA	TGTGCCAGCAGCCACCGGGCCCGGCAGTACTTC	CASSHRARQYF
TRBJ2-7	TRBV5-1	many	NA	TGTGCCAGCAGCTCGATCTACGAGCAGTACTTC	CASSSIYEQYF
TRBJ2-7	TRBV5-5	NA	TRBD1	TGTGCCAGCAACTCCGGGACAGGGGCCAGCGGATACTACGAGCAGTACTTC	CASNSGTGASGYYEQYF
TRBJ1-6	TRBV7-6	many	NA	TGTGCCAGCAGCTTAGACCGGGACCCACGGGCCACCAATAATTCACCCCTCCACTTT	CASSLDRDPRATNNSPLHF
TRBJ1-4	TRBV4-3	NA	TRBD1	TGCGCCAGCAGCCAACCTCCCTACGGGACAGGGGTAGCAACTAATGAAAAACTGTTTTTT	CASSQPPYGTGVATNEKLFF
TRBJ1-1	TRBV6-5	NA	TRBD1	TGTGCCAGCAGTCACCGGGACAGCGGTGAAGCTTTCTTT	CASSHRDSGEAFF
TRBJ2-2	TRBV7-2	NA	TRBD1	TGTGCCAGCCGGTACAGACAGGGGGGAGCCGGGGAGCTGTTTTTT	CASRYRQGGAGELFF
TRBJ1-1	TRBV5-5	NA	NA	TGTGCCAGCAGAAAAAAAACGGGCATGAACACTGAAGCTTTCTTT	CASRKKTGMNTEAFF
TRBJ1-2	TRBV12-3/TRBV12-4	NA	NA	TGTGCCAGCAGTTTAGGGTCCTACACCTTC	CASSLGSYTF
TRBJ2-1	TRBV20-1	many	NA	TGCAGTGCTAGATCCGGAGTAAAGGCGAGTGAGCAGTTCTTC	CSARSGVKASEQFF
TRBJ2-1	TRBV2	NA	NA	TGTGCCAGCAGTACCCAGGGGTACAATGAGCAGTTCTTC	CASSTQGYNEQFF
TRBJ1-1	TRBV15	NA	NA	TGTGCCACCAGCAGAGATCTGGAGGGCTACGAAAACACTGAAGCTTTCTTT	CATSRDLEGYENTEAFF
TRBJ1-2	TRBV15	NA	TRBD1	TGTGCCACCAGCAGACGCGGGACAGGGGGATATAACTATGGCTACACCTTC	CATSRRGTGGYNYGYTF
TRBJ1-2	TRBV7-3	many	TRBD1	TGTGCCAGCAGCTCCCTCGAGACAGGGGGCGGCTACACCTTC	CASSSLETGGGYTF
TRBJ1-1	TRBV25-1	NA	NA	TGTGCCAGCAGTGGGTCTTCGGACACTGAAGCTTTCTTT	CASSGSSDTEAFF
TRBJ2-3	TRBV7-9	NA	NA	TGTGCCAGCAGCTTAACAGGGAGCCGCCTTTTAGCAGATACGCAGTATTTT	CASSLTGSRLLADTQYF
TRBJ2-7	TRBV20-1	many	NA	TGCAGTGCGAGCCGGGACCACGAGCAGTACTTC	CSASRDHEQYF
TRBJ1-5	TRBV7-2	NA	NA	TGTGCCAGCAGCCCCCGGGACGATGGCAATCAGCCCCAGCATTTT	CASSPRDDGNQPQHF
TRBJ2-5	TRBV25-1	NA	TRBD2	TGTGCCAGCAGTGAATATTGGGGGCAGAGACTAGCGGGGGGGCCTGGGACCCAGTACTTC	CASSEYWGQRLAGGPGTQYF
TRBJ1-4	TRBV6-5	NA	NA	TGTGCCAGCAGTTACTCGGCTGAAGAGATGGAAAAACTGTTTTTT	CASSYSAEEMEKLFF
TRBJ2-7	TRBV12-3/TRBV12-4	NA	TRBD1	TGTGCCAGCAGTTCAGGGACAGGGATGGGTTCCTACGAGCAGTACTTC	CASSSGTGMGSYEQYF
TRBJ2-7	TRBV19	many	NA	TGTGCCAGTAGTATAACAGGAGTTTCCTACGAGCAGTACTTC	CASSITGVSYEQYF
TRBJ2-7	TRBV7-8	many	TRBD2	TGTGCCAGCAGCTTCGGACTAGCGGGGGGGAGGTACGAGCAGTACTTC	CASSFGLAGGRYEQYF
TRBJ1-5	TRBV7-9	NA	NA	TGTGCCAGCAGCTTAGGGGGAATCAATGAGCCCCAGCATTTT	CASSLGGINEPQHF
TRBJ1-1	TRBV5-6	many	TRBD1	TGTGCCAGCAGCCGGGACAGACCGAACACTGAAGCTTTCTTT	CASSRDRPNTEAFF